The TCR beta chain under discussion was sequenced for a study of shared clonotypes between healthy human individuals. Overall study findings and caveats: Collection of samples was limited to blood; tissue repertoires likely differ.

Adults of Caucasian background living in Nashville, Tennessee made up all donors. The repertoire was sequenced with immunoSEQ multiplex PCR; TCRdb's copy has only in-frame clones and lacks some. The data show 2.3 million or so clones, just over 90% seen once. CDR1 and CDR2 from the germline V gene are MDHEN and SYDVKM. Deletions cut 2 bases from V and 0 bases from J, with 14 bases between. This CDR3 has 18 amino acids. As for this clone: Its target is unknown.

This clonotype was obtained from a man aged 18 to 30 in good health. Some clones in this sample may be carry-over from other donors' samples. This chain uses TRBV28 with TRBJ2-6; D perhaps matches TRBD2 (6 bases). The specimen was naive CD4+ T cells from PBMCs. The sample's subset: CD45RA+ positively selected. CDR3 sequence: CASSLASGRSSGANVLTF. CDR3 DNA sequence: TGTGCCAGCAGTTTAGCCTCAGGGAGGAGCTCTGGGGCCAACGTCCTGACTTTC.